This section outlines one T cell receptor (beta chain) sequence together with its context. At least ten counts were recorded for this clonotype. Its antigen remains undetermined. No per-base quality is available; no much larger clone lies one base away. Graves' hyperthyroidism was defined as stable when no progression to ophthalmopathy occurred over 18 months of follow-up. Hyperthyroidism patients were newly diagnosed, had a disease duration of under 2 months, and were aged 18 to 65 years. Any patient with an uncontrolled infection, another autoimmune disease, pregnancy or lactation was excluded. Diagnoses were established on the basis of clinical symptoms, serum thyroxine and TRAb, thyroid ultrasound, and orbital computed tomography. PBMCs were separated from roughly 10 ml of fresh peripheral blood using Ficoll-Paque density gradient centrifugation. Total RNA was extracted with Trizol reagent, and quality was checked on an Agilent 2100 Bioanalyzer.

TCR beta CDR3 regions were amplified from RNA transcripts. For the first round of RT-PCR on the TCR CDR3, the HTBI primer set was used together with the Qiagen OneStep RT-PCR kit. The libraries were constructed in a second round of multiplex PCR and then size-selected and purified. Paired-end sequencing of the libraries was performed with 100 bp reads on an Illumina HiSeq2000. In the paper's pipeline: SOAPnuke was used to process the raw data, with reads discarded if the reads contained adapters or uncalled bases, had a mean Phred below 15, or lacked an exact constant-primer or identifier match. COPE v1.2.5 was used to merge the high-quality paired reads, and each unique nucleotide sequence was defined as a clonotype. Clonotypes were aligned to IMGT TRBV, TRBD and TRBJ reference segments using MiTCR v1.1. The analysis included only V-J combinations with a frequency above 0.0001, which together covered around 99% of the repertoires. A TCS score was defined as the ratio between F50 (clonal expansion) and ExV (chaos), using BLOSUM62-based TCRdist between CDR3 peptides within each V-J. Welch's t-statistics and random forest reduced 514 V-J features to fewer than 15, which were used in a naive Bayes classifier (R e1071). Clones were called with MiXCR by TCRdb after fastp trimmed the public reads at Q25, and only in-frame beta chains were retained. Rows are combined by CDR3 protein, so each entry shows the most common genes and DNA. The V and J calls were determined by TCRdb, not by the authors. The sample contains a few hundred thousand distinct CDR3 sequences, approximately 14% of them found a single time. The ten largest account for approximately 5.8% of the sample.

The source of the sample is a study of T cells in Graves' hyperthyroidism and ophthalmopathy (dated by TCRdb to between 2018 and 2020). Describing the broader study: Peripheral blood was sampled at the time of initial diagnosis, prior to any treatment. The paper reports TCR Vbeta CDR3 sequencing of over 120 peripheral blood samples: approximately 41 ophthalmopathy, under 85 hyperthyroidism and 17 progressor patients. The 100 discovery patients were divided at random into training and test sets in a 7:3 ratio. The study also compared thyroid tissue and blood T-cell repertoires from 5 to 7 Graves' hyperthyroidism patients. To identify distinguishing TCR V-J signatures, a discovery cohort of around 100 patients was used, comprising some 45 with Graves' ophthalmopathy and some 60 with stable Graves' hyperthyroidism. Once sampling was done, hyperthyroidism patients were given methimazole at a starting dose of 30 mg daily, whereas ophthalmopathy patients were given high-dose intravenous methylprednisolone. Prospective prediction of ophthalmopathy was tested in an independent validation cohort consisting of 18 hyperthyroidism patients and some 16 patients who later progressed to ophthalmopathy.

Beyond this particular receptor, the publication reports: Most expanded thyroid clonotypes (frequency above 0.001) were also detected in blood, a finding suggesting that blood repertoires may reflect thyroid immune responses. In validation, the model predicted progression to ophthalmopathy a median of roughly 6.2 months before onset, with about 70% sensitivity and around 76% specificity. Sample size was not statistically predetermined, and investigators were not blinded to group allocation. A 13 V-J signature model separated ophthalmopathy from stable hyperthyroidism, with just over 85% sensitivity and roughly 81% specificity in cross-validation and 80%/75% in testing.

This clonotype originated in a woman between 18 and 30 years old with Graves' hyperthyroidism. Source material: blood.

The CDR3 reads CASGNRRHEQYF. At the DNA level, the sequence is TGTGCTAGTGGCAACAGAAGACACGAGCAGTACTTC. The chain couples TRBV12-5 to TRBJ2-7, with the D gene too uncertain to name. The CDR3 contains 12 residues, cysteine and phenylalanine counted. The sequence is cut down to CDR3 DNA, 36 bases in frame from base 1. Between the V and J ends, shortened by 6 bases and 5 bases respectively, the junction contains 11 bases. Taken from the germline V gene, the CDR1 and CDR2 loops are LGHNT and FRNRAP.